This section outlines one T cell receptor (beta chain) sequence together with its context. The CDR3 length is 18 residues. Per the germline V gene, CDR1 is MNHEY and CDR2 is SMNVEV (reference sequence). Deletions cut 4 bases from V and 2 bases from J, with 23 bases between. These data are taken from a study of CD8+ T cells in alopecia areata. Specimens obtained from alopecia areata patients comprised lesional scalp punch biopsies and peripheral blood. cDNA reverse transcribed from extracted RNA served as the sequencing template. Method: immunoSEQ multiplex PCR; TCRdb's copy keeps in-frame clones and lacks some. The table shows some 120,000 clones, with 45% to 65% occurring only once.

This receptor was obtained from a human donor with alopecia areata. Sequencing used CD4+ T cells sorted from blood, obtained at week 0. The genes are TRBV27 and TRBJ1-2, with TRBD1 as a possible D gene (6 bases). The CDR3 DNA follows: TGTGCCAGCAGTTCGGGGTGGGGACGGGGGGCTGCCAACTATGGCTACACCTTC. Encoded protein: CASSSGWGRGAANYGYTF.